Each of the 8 T cell receptor beta chains below was sequenced from the same sample in a study of control samples from healthy donors and cancer patients (TCRdb year 2020). Receptor libraries were prepared by the immunoSEQ multiplex PCR assay. The clones in this table, taken by TCRdb from immuneACCESS, are in-frame only. Not every clone is retained; where verified, under half of the shortfall comes from an unresolved V gene, and the cause of the rest is unknown. This sample gives 150,000 to 200,000 clones in total; around 90% of them show up just once. 1.2% to 1.5% of the sample rests with the top ten. Material: blood. The receptors stem from a woman aged 45-59 years in good health.

A single count supports this clone. The rearrangement links TRBV5-1 to TRBJ2-6, with D unresolved. Germline values: CDR1 SGHRS, CDR2 YFSETQ. The CDR3 extends over 15 amino acids. V shed 4 bases and J shed 2 bases, with 10 bases lying between them. The CDR3 loop reads CASSATWAGANVLTF. The DNA for the CDR3 is TGCGCCAGCAGCGCCACCTGGGCTGGGGCCAACGTCCTGACTTTC.

The DNA of the CDR3 is TGTGCCGCCTCAATCCTCGGAGATACGCAGTATTTT. Its protein product is CAASILGDTQYF. The chain carries TRBV5-4 and TRBJ2-3; no reliable D call. V was trimmed by 10 bases and J by 5 bases, leaving 14 bases between them. The germline gives CDR1 SGHNT, CDR2 YYREEE (reference sequence). The CDR3 is made up of 12 amino acids. Full variable domain (rest looked up from reference TRBV5-4 and TRBJ2-3): ETGVTQSPTHLIKTRGQQVTLRCSSQSGHNTVSWYQQALGQGPQFIFQYYREEENGRGNFPPRFSGLQFPNYSSELNVNALELDDSALYLCAASILGDTQYFGPGTRLTVL.

J is TRBJ2-3 and V is TRBV6-7; D gene uncertain. TRBV6-7 is assigned to the ORF class and has an uncertain function. The CDR3 loop spans 13 amino acids. Trimming removed 7 bases from V and 7 bases from J, with 15 bases in between. The CDR3 is CASIQDFRNTQYF. CDR3 nucleotide sequence: TGTGCCAGCATCCAGGATTTCAGGAATACGCAGTATTTT.

This chain joins TRBV6-2 or TRBV6-3 and TRBJ2-1; 10 bases line up with TRBD2. Trimming took 4 bases from V and 4 from J; bases not matched to a gene: 4. Germline V gene data show CDR1 as MNHEY and CDR2 as SVGEGT. The CDR3 sequence is 15 residues long. The CDR3 region has the DNA TGTGCCAGCAGTTTAGCGGGAGGCCCTTACAATGAGCAGTTCTTC. It codes for CASSLAGGPYNEQFF.

The chain couples TRBV11-2 to TRBJ1-1; no definite D call. The germline V gene encodes CDR1 SGHAT and CDR2 FQNNGV. V was clipped by 1 base and J by 4 bases, with 13 bases between them. The CDR3 totals 15 residues. The CDR3 here is CASSLVFRGSTEAFF. The DNA of the CDR3 is TGTGCCAGCAGCTTAGTATTTCGAGGGTCCACTGAAGCTTTCTTT. Full variable domain (remainder filled in from reference TRBV11-2 and TRBJ1-1): EAGVAQSPRYKIIEKRQSVAFWCNPISGHATLYWYQQILGQGPKLLIQFQNNGVVDDSQLPKDRFSAERLKGVDSTLKIQPAKLEDSAVYLCASSLVFRGSTEAFFGQGTRLTVV.

The chain couples TRBV2 to TRBJ2-3, with 10 bases identical to TRBD2. Trimming removed 10 bases from V and 1 base from J; junction bases left unmatched: 5. The CDR3 is made up of 14 amino acids. Germline V lookup: CDR1 SNHLY, CDR2 FYNNEI. The CDR3 region has the DNA TGTGCCACCCGACTAGCGGGTGGCACAGATACGCAGTATTTT. As protein: CATRLAGGTDTQYF.

This chain joins TRBV29-1 and TRBJ2-5, with 7 bases fitting TRBD2. The V segment lost 3 bases and the J segment 1 base; nucleotides outside the gene matches: 11. The germline CDR1 and CDR2 sequences are SQVTM and ANQGSEA. CDR3 size: 16 residues. This CDR3 reads CSVDGLADDPQETQYF. In DNA form, the CDR3 reads TGCAGCGTTGATGGCCTAGCGGATGACCCCCAAGAGACCCAGTACTTC.

The V gene is TRBV7-9, the J gene TRBJ2-2, with no clear D. Germline loops: CDR1 SEHNR, CDR2 FQNEAQ (reference sequence). The germline V and J ends were trimmed by 0 bases and 5 bases, with 10 bases remaining between them. CDR3 length: 15 amino acids. The CDR3 here is CASSLALIRTGELFF. The CDR3, as DNA: TGTGCCAGCAGCTTAGCGCTGATCAGAACCGGGGAGCTGTTTTTT. The variable domain in full, with the rest retrieved from reference TRBV7-9 and TRBJ2-2, is DTGVSQNPRHKITKRGQNVTFRCDPISEHNRLYWYRQTLGQGPEFLTYFQNEAQLEKSRLLSDRFSAERPKGSFSTLEIQRTEQGDSAMYLCASSLALIRTGELFFGEGSRLTVL.